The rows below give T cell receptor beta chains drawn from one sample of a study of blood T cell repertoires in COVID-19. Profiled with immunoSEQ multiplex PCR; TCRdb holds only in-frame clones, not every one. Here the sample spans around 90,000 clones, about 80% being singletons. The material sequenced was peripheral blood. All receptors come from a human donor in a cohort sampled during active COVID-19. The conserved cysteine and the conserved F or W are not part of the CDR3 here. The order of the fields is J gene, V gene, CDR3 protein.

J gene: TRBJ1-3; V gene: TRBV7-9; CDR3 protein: ASSPQGASGNTIY
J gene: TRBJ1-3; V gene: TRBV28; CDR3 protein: ASSSWGGSSGNTIY
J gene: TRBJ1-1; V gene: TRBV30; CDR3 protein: AWSAGSGTEAF
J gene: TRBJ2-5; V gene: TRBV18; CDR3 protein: ASSSKPGLSGETQY
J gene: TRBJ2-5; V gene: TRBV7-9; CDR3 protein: ASDSGYQETQY
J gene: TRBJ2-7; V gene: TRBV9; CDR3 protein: ASSVAMRSIEQY
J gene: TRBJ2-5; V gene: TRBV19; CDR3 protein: ASSIGGSQETQY
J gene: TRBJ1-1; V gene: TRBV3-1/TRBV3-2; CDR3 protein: ASSPGGLYTEAF
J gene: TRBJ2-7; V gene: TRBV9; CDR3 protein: ASSSTEGFGYEQY
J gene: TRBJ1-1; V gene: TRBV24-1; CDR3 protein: ATGTGLGEAF
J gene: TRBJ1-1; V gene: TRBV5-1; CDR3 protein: ASSWTGLNTEAF
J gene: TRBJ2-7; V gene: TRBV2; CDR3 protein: ASSYTGYEQY
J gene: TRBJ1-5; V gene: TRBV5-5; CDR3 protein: ASSFGDFSNQPQH
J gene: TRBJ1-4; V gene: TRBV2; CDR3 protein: ASSEQGAEEKLF
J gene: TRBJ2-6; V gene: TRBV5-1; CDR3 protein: ASSLAAGRGANVLT
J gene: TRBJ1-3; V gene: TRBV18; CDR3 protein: ASSPATAGNTIY
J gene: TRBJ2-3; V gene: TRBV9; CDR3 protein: ASSAYQGGTDTQY
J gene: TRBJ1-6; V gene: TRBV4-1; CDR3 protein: ASSQDRGGRELNSPLH
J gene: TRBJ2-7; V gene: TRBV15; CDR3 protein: ATSREGQGWTYEQY
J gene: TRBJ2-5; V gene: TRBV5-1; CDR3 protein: ASSPGGTVETQY
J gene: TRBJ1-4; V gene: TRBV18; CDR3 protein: ASSPGQGPEKLF
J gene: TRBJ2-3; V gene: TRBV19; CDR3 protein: ASSPTSGSEGDPDTQY
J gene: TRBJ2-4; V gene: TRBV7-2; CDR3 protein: ASSQGGLAGGYIQY
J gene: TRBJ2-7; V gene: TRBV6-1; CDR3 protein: ASSEDLAGVGREQY
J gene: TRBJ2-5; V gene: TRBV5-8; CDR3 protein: ASSLKLAGETQY
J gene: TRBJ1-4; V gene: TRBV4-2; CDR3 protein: ASSQGGAPYNEKLF
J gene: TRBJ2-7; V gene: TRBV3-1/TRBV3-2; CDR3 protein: ASSLRDRGYEQY
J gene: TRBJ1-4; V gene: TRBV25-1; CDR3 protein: ASSESGGTNEKLF
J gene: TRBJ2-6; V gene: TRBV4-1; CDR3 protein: ASSQFREGSGANVLT
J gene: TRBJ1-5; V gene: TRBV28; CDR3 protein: ASSLATPGPQH
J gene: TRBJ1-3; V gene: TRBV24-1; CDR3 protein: ATSEGADGNTIY
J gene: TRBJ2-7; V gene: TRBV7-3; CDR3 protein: ASTSGAPTSGSVNEQY
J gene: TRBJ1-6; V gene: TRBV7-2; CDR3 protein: ASSPRQGSPLH
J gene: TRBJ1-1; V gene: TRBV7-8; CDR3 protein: ASSGTGANTEAF
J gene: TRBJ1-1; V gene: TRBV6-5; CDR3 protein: ASSRGQGRTEAF
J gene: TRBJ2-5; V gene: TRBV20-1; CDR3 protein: SASSLADQETQY
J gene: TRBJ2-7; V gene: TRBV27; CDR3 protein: ASSLGPGGPSYEQY
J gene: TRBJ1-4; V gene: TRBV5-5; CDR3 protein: ASSLAPRFNEKLF
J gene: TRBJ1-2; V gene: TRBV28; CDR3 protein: ASSLGTGGRYGYT
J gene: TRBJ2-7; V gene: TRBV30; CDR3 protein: AWSKSDRANEQY
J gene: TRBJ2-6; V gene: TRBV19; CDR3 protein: ASSIQGGSGANVLT
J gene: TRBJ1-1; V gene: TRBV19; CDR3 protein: ASREPRGLKRNTEAF
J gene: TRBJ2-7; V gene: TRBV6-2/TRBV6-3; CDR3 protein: ASTPRSSGRLNEQY
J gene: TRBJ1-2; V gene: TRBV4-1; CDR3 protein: ASSQRTGVWYGYT
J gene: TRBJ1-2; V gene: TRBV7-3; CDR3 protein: ASSPRDRGDYGYT
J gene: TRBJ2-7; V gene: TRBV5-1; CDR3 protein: ASSPRDRPNEQY
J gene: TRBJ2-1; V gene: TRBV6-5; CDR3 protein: ASSYASGRAGQF
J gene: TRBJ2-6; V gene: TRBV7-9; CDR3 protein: ASSSTGTGHSGANVLT
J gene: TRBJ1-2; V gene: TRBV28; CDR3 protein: ASSYNREIDYGYT
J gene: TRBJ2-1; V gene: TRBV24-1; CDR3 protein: ATSDPGTSNEQF